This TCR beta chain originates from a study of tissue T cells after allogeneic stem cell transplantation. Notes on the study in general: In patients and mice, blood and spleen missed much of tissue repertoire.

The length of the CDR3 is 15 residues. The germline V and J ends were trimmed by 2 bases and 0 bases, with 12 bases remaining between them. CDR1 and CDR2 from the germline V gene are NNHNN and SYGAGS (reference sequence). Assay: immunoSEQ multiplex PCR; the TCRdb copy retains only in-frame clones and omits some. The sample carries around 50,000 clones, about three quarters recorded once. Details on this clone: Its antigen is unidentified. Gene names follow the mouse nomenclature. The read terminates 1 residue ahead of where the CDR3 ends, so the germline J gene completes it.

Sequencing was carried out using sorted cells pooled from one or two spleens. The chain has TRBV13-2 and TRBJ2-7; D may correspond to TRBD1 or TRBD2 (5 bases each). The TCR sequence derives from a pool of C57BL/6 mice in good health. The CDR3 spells CASGEFGGSSYEQYF. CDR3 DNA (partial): TGTGCCAGCGGTGAGTTCGGGGGTAGCTCCTATGAACAGTAC.